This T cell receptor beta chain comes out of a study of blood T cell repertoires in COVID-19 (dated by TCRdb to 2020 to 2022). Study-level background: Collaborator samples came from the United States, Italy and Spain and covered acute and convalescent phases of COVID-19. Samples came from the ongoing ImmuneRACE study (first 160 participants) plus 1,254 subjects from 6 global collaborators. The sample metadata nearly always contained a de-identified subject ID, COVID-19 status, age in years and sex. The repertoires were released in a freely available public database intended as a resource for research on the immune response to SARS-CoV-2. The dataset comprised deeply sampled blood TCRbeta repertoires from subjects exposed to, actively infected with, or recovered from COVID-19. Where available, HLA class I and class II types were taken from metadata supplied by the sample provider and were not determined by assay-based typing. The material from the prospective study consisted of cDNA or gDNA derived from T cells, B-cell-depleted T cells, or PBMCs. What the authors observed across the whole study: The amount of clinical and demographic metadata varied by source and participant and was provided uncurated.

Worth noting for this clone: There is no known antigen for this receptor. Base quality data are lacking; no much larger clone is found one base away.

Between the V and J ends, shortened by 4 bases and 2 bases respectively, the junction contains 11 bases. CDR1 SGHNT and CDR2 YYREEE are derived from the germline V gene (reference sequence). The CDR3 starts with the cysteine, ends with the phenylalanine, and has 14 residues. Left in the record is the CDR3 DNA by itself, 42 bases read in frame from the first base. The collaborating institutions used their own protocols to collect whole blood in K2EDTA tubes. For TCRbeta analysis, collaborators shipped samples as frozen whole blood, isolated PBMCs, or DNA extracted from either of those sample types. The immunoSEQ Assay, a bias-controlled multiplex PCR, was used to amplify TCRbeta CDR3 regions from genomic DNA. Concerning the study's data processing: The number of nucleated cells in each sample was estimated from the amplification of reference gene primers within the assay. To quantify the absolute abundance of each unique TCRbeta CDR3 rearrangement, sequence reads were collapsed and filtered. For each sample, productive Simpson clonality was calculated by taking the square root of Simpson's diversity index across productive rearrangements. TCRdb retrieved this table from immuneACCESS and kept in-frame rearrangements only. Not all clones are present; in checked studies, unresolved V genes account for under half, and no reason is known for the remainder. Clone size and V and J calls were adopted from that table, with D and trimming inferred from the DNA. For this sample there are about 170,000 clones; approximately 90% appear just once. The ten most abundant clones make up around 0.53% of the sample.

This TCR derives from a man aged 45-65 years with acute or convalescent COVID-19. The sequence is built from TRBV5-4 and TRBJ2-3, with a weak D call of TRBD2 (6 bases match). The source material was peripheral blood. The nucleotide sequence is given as TGTGCCAGCAGCGGGGGGAAGGTCACAGATACGCAGTATTTT. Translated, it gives CASSGGKVTDTQYF.